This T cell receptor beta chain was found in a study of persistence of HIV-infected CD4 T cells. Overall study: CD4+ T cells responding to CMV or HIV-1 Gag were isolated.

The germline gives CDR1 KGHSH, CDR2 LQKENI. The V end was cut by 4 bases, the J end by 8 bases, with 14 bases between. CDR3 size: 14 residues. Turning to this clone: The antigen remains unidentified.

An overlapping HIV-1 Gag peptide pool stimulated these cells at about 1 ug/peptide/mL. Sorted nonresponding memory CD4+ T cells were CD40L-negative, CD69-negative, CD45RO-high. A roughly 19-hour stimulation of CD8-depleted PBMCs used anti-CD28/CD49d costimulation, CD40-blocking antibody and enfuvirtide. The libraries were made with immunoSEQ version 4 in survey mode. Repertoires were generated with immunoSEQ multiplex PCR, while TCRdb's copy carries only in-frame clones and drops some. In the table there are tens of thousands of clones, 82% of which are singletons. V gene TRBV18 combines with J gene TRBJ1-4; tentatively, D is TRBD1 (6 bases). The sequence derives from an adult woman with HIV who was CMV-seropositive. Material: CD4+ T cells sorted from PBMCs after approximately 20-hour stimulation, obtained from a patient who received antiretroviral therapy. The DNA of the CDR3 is TGTGCCAGCTCACTCACAGGGAATGGGGAAAAACTGTTTTTT. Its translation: CASSLTGNGEKLFF. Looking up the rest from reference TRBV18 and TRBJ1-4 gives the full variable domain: NAGVMQNPRHLVRRRGQEARLRCSPMKGHSHVYWYRQLPEEGLKFMVYLQKENIIDESGMPKERFSAEFPKEGPSILRIQQVVRGDSAAYFCASSLTGNGEKLFFGSGTQLSVL.